This TCR beta chain stems from a study of blood T cell repertoires in COVID-19. Study details: The United States, Italy and Spain were the sources of the acute and convalescent COVID-19 samples. T cells, B-cell-depleted T cells, or PBMCs supplied cDNA or gDNA.

The authors' processing: Amplification with reference gene primers provided the estimates of nucleated cell counts. Measured with immunoSEQ multiplex PCR; TCRdb has only the in-frame clones, and not every one. Clone size and V and J calls were adopted from that table, with D and trimming inferred from the DNA. This table has about 190,000 clones, 70% to 85% appearing once. The CDR3 length is 15 residues. The V end was cut by 3 bases, the J end by 0 bases, with 6 bases between. From germline, CDR1 is LNHDA and CDR2 SQIVND (reference sequence). This clonotype was sampled from a woman in her forties or fifties with acute or convalescent COVID-19. Sample: peripheral blood. The V call is TRBV19, the J call TRBJ2-6; the D gene is possibly TRBD2 (5 bases). The CDR3 sequence: CASSMGASGANVLTF. DNA of the CDR3: TGTGCCAGTAGTATGGGAGCCTCTGGGGCCAACGTCCTGACTTTC.